This T cell receptor (beta chain) appears in the sequencing data of a study of patients and donors after allogeneic stem cell transplantation. Germline V gene sequence: CDR1 SGHDT, CDR2 YYEEEE. V lost 4 bases and J lost 1; bases outside the gene matches: 12. This CDR3 has 17 amino acids. TCRdb called the RT-PCR reads again in MiXCR, with one record for every CDR3 protein. The table has about a million distinct CDR3 sequences, 15% to 20% seen once. This clonotype has a handful of counts. Sequenced: blood, either unsorted or a sorted T cell fraction (not recorded which). The sequence was collected from a human donor who was either an allogeneic HSCT recipient or a stem cell or donor lymphocyte infusion donor (not recorded which). It is not recorded whose cells these are; they may come from a transplant donor. The chain combines TRBV5-6 with TRBJ1-1; TRBD1 aligns across 8 bases. CDR3 coding DNA: TGTGCCAGCAGCGTAGACAGGGGCTCGGGAGGGAACACTGAAGCTTTCTTT. Its protein product is CASSVDRGSGGNTEAFF.